This T cell receptor beta chain stems from a study of response to subunit inactivated influenza vaccine. Study findings and constraints: Each seasonal influenza vaccination, the authors suggested, recruits few new T cells.

Using its own MiXCR run on the RT-PCR reads, TCRdb lists one record per CDR3 protein. The sample lists under 850,000 distinct CDR3 sequences; less than 20% were seen once. This clonotype was counted between two and nine times. The antigen remains undetermined. This receptor was obtained from a man between 50 and 59 years old who received an inactivated influenza vaccine. The starting material was PBMCs from blood, obtained 4 to 6 days after vaccination.

CDR3 in amino acids: CASSQEVTDGYGYTF. As DNA, the CDR3 is TGTGCCAGCAGCCAAGAGGTCACGGACGGGTATGGCTACACCTTC. This sequence joins TRBV4-2 and TRBJ1-2; D is ambiguous. Germline assignment: CDR1 LGHNA and CDR2 YNFKEQ. V was pared by 0 bases and J by 5 bases, with 13 bases between. There are 15 residues in the CDR3.